The rows below give T cell receptor beta chains drawn from one sample of a study of blood T cell repertoires in COVID-19. Assay: immunoSEQ multiplex PCR; the TCRdb copy retains only in-frame clones and omits some. The sample lists under 300,000 clones; around 89% were seen once. The sequencing sample was made of peripheral blood. These receptors all come from a woman aged 40 to 50 who had recovered from COVID-19. Each CDR3 is given with its conserved first and last residue. D genes are given only for firm matches. Some rows have no size entry. The others give once, few or many, or a class for an expanded clone.

J,size,D,V,DNA,CDR3
TRBJ2-2,NA,TRBD2,TRBV18,TGTGCCAGCTCCCCCTTAGCGGGCGCGAACACCGGGGAGCTGTTTTTT,CASSPLAGANTGELFF
TRBJ2-2,few,TRBD2,TRBV24-1,TGTGCCACCAGTGATCTACACTGGACTAGCGGGGCCACCGGGGAGCTGTTTTTT,CATSDLHWTSGATGELFF
TRBJ2-7,NA,TRBD1,TRBV19,TGTGCCAGTAGTCCCAGAGCCCCGGGACAGGGGGCGGAAGAGCAGTACTTC,CASSPRAPGQGAEEQYF
TRBJ2-1,NA,NA,TRBV7-9,TGTGCCAGCAGCTTAGGGGGGCCAGGGCCTGGGGAGCAGTTCTTC,CASSLGGPGPGEQFF
TRBJ2-7,NA,NA,TRBV7-6,TGTGCCAGCAGCCCTACACCGACAGCCTACGAGCAGTACTTC,CASSPTPTAYEQYF
TRBJ2-7,NA,NA,TRBV6-5,TGTGCCAGCGGGCAGCCAGCCTACGAGCAGTACTTC,CASGQPAYEQYF
TRBJ2-7,once,NA,TRBV6-2/TRBV6-3,TGTGCCAGCAGCCCGGGACTTGATTACGAGCAGTACTTC,CASSPGLDYEQYF
TRBJ1-1,once,NA,TRBV19,TGTGCCAGTAGTATTGGCGGGGGCCTCATGAACACTGAAGCTTTCTTT,CASSIGGGLMNTEAFF
TRBJ1-5,NA,NA,TRBV7-2,TGTGCCAGCAGCGCCCGGGGGGGGCAGGGCGGTCAGCCCCAGCATTTT,CASSARGGQGGQPQHF
TRBJ1-1,once,NA,TRBV5-6,TGTGCCAGCAGCTCGGCAGGGCTAAGTGGGGGCGCTGAAGCTTTCTTT,CASSSAGLSGGAEAFF
TRBJ1-1,NA,TRBD1,TRBV25-1,TGTGCCAGCAGGTCCCACAGGGGAGTCACTGAAGCTTTCTTT,CASRSHRGVTEAFF
TRBJ2-1,NA,TRBD2,TRBV2,TGTGCCAGCAGTGACTCGGCGGGAGGGCCCTACAATGAGCAGTTCTTC,CASSDSAGGPYNEQFF
TRBJ2-1,NA,TRBD2,TRBV20-1,TGCAGTGCTAGTTGGCGGGGGGTGGGGCACAATGAGCAGTTCTTC,CSASWRGVGHNEQFF
TRBJ2-2,NA,NA,TRBV24-1,TGTGCCACCGGGGTAGCCGGGGCCGGGGAGCTGTTTTTT,CATGVAGAGELFF
TRBJ1-1,NA,TRBD1,TRBV29-1,TGCAGCGTGGGGGAGCGGGACAGGTTGGCTTTCTTT,CSVGERDRLAFF
TRBJ2-5,once,NA,TRBV19,TGTGCCAGTAGTGTGGGGCAAACCTCAGAGACCCAGTACTTC,CASSVGQTSETQYF
TRBJ1-4,few,NA,TRBV30,TGTGCCTGGATAGGATCTGGAGTTGAAAAACTGTTTTTT,CAWIGSGVEKLFF
TRBJ2-2,NA,NA,TRBV12-3/TRBV12-4,TGTGCCAGCGAGTTGGTCGGGGAGCTGTTTTTT,CASELVGELFF
TRBJ2-7,few,TRBD2,TRBV30,TGTGCCTGGAGTGTGCCAGCCAGCGGGAGGGGCGGCGAGCAGTACTTC,CAWSVPASGRGGEQYF
TRBJ2-5,NA,TRBD2,TRBV24-1,TGTGCCACCAGTGACCCCAGCGGGAGGGCCCGGGAGACCCAGTACTTC,CATSDPSGRARETQYF
TRBJ2-3,many,TRBD1,TRBV6-4,TGTGCCAGCAGTGACTCGCAGGGGGCAGATACGCAGTATTTT,CASSDSQGADTQYF
TRBJ1-1,NA,NA,TRBV6-5,TGTGCCAGCAGCACAATTCGGGCTGAAGCTTTCTTT,CASSTIRAEAFF
TRBJ2-3,NA,NA,TRBV7-9,TGTGCCAGCAGCTCGGCAGGGGATACGCAGTATTTT,CASSSAGDTQYF
TRBJ2-5,NA,TRBD1,TRBV29-1,TGCAGCGTTGATCCTACTCCGGGACAGGGGGGAGAGACCCAGTACTTC,CSVDPTPGQGGETQYF
TRBJ2-1,NA,TRBD2,TRBV29-1,TGCAGCGTTGAAGGCTCGGGAGGACACAATGAGCAGTTCTTC,CSVEGSGGHNEQFF
TRBJ1-1,NA,NA,TRBV25-1,TGTGCCAGCAGCCGGACACCGAACACTGAAGCTTTCTTT,CASSRTPNTEAFF
TRBJ1-5,NA,NA,TRBV5-8,TGTGCCAGCAGCCCCCGGGGCAATCAGCCCCAGCATTTT,CASSPRGNQPQHF
TRBJ2-2,NA,TRBD2,TRBV3-1/TRBV3-2,TGTGCCAGCAGGAGGGCGGGAGGCACCGGGGAGCTGTTTTTT,CASRRAGGTGELFF
TRBJ2-3,NA,TRBD2,TRBV10-2,TGCGCCAGCAGTCGGGGGGACCCGGGTACGCAGTATTTT,CASSRGDPGTQYF